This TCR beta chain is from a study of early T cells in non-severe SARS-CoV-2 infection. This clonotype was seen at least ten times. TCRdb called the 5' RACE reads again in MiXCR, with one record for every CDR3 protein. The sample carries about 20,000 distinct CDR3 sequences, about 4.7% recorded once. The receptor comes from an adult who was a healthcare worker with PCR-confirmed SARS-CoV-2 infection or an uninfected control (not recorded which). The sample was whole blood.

The CDR3 spells CATEDRVMYQETQYF. Written as DNA, the CDR3 is TGTGCCACCGAAGACCGGGTTATGTACCAAGAGACCCAGTACTTC. V gene TRBV24-1 combines with J gene TRBJ2-5; D is unclear. Germline CDR1 reads KGHDR; CDR2 reads SFDVKD. Trimming removed 9 bases from V and 0 bases from J, with 16 bases in between. The CDR3 loop spans 15 amino acids.